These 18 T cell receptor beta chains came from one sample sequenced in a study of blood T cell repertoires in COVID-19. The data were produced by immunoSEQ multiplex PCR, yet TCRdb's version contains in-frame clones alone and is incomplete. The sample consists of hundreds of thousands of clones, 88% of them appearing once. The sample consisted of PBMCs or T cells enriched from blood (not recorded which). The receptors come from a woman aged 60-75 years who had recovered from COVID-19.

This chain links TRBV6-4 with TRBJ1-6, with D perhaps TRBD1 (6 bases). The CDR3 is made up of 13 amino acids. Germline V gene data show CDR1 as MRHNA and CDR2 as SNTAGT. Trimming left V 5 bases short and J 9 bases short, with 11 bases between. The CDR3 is CASSSGGGSPLHF. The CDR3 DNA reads TGTGCCAGCAGTTCTGGGGGCGGTTCACCCCTCCACTTT.

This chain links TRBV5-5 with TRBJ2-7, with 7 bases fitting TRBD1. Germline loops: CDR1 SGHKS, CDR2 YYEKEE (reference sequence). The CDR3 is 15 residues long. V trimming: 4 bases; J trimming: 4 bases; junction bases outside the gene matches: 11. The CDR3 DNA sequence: TGTGCCAGCAGCACGTCCGGGACAGCTTTTTACGAGCAGTACTTC. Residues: CASSTSGTAFYEQYF.

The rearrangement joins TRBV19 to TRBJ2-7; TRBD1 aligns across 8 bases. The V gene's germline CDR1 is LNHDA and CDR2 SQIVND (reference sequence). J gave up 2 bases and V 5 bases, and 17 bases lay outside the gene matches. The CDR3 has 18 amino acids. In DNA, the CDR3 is TGTGCCAGTAGTCTACACCTTATCGGGACAGGAGTCCCCTACGAGCAGTACTTC. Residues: CASSLHLIGTGVPYEQYF.

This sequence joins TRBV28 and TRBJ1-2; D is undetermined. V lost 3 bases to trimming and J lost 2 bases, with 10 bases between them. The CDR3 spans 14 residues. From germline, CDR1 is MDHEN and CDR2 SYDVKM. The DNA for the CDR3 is TGTGCCAGCAGTTTGGCCCGCGGGAACTATGGCTACACCTTC. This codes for CASSLARGNYGYTF.

The chain's CDR3 is CASSYGQYTEAFF. CDR3 bases: TGTGCCAGCAGTTACGGACAGTACACTGAAGCTTTCTTT. The chain uses TRBV6-2 or TRBV6-3 and TRBJ1-1; D perhaps matches TRBD1 (6 bases). This CDR3 contains 13 residues. Germline V CDR1 and CDR2: MNHEY, SVGEGT. The V and J ends lost 2 bases and 3 bases respectively, with 7 bases between them.

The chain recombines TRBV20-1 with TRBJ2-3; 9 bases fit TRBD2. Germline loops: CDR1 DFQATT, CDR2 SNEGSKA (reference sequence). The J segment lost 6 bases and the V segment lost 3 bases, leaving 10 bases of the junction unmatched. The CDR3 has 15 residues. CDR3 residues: CSASSSGGPEDTQYF. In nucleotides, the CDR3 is TGCAGTGCTAGTAGTAGCGGGGGCCCCGAGGATACGCAGTATTTT.

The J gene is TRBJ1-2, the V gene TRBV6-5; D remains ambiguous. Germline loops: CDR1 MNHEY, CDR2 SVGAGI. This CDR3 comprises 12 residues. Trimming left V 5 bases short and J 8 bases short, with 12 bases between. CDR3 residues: CASSRGKTGYTF. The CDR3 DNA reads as TGTGCCAGCAGTCGGGGAAAGACGGGCTACACCTTC.

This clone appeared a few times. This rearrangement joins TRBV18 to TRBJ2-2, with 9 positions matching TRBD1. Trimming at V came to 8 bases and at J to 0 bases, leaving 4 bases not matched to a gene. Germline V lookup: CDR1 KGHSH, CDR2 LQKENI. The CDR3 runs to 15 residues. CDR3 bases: TGTGCCAGCACCACAGGGGGCGCGAACACCGGGGAGCTGTTTTTT. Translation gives CASTTGGANTGELFF.

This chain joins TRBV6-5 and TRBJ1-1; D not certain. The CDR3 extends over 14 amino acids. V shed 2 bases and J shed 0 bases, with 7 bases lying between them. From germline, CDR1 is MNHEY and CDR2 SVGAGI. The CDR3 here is CASSYAFMNTEAFF. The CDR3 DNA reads TGTGCCAGCAGTTACGCGTTCATGAACACTGAAGCTTTCTTT.

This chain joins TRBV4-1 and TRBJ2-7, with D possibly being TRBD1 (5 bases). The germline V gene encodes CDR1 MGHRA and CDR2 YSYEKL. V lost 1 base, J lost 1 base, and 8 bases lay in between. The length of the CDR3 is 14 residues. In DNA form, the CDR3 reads TGCGCCAGCAGCCAAGTGGCAGGGTCCTACGAGCAGTACTTC. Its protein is CASSQVAGSYEQYF.

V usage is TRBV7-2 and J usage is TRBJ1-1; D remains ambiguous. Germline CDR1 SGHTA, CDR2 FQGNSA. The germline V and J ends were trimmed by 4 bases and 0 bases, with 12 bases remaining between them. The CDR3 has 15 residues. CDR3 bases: TGTGCCAGCAGCTCACCGGGTCCTATGAACACTGAAGCTTTCTTT. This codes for CASSSPGPMNTEAFF. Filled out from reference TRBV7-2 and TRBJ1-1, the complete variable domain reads GAGVSQSPSNKVTEKGKDVELRCDPISGHTALYWYRQSLGQGLEFLIYFQGNSAPDKSGLPSDRFSAERTGGSVSTLTIQRTQQEDSAVYLCASSSPGPMNTEAFFGQGTRLTVV.

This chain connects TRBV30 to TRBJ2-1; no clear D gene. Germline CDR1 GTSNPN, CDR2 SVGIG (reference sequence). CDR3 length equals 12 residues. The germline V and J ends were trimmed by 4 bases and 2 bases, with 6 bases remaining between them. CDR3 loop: CAWTSTYNEQFF. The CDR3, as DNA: TGTGCCTGGACTAGTACCTACAATGAGCAGTTCTTC.

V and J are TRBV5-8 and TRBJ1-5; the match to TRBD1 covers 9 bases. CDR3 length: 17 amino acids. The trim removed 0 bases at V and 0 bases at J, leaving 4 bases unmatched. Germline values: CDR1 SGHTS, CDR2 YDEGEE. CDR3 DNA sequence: TGTGCCAGCAGCTTGGAACAGGGGGCTTTTAGCAATCAGCCCCAGCATTTT. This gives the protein CASSLEQGAFSNQPQHF.

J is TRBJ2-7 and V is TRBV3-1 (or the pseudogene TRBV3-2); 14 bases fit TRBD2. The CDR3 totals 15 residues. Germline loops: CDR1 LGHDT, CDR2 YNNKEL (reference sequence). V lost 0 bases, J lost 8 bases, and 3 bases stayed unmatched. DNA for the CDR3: TGTGCCAGCAGCCAAGAGACTAGCGGGGGGGCGAAGCAGTACTTC. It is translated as CASSQETSGGAKQYF.

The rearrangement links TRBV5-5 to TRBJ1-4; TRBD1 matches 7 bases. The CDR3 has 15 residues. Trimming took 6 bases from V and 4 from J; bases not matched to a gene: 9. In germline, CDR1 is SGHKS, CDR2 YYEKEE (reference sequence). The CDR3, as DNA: TGTGCCAGCAATCGCCAGGGACAGATTAATGAAAAACTGTTTTTT. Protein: CASNRQGQINEKLFF. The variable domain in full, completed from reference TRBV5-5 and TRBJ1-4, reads DAGVTQSPTHLIKTRGQQVTLRCSPISGHKSVSWYQQVLGQGPQFIFQYYEKEERGRGNFPDRFSARQFPNYSSELNVNALLLGDSALYLCASNRQGQINEKLFFGSGTQLSVL.

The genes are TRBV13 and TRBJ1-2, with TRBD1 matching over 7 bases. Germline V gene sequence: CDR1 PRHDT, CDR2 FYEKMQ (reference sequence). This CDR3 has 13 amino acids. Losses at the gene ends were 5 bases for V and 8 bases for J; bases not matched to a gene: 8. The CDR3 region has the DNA TGTGCCAGCAGCATACAGGGGCCTCAGGGCTACACCTTC. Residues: CASSIQGPQGYTF.

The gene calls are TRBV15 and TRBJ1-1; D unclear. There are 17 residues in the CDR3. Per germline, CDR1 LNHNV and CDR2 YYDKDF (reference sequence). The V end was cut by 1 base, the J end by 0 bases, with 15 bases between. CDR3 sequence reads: CATSRGAWGAMNTEAFF. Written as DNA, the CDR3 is TGTGCCACCAGCAGAGGGGCTTGGGGAGCAATGAACACTGAAGCTTTCTTT.

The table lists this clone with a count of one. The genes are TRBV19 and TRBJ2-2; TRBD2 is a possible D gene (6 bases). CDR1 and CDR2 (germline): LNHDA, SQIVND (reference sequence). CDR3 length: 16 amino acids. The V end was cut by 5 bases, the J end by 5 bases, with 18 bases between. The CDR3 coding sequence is TGTGCCAGTAGTTCTCCCCGGGACTCTAATACCGGGGAGCTGTTTTTT. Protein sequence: CASSSPRDSNTGELFF.